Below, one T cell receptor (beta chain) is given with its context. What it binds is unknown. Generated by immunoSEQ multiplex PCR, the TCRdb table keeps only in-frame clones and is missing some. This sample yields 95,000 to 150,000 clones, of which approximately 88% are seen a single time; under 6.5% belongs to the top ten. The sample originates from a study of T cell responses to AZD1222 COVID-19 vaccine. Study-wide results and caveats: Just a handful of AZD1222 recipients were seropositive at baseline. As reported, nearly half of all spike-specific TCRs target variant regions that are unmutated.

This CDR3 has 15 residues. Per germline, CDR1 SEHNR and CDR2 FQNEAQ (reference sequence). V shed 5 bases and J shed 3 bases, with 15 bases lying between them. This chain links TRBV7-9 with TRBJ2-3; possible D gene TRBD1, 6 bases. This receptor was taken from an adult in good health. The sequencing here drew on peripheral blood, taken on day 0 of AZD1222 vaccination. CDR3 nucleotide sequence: TGTGCCAGCAGCCAATCCGGGACACAGACAGATACGCAGTATTTT. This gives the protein CASSQSGTQTDTQYF.